The 30 T cell receptor beta chains in this list originate from one sample, sequenced in a study of blood T cell repertoires in COVID-19. Assay used: immunoSEQ multiplex PCR; TCRdb lists only in-frame clones, some missing. This sample has 45,000 to 60,000 clones, with approximately 89% found just once. The sample consisted of peripheral blood. These receptors came from a man aged 55 to 69 with active or convalescent COVID-19.

This chain connects TRBV2 to TRBJ1-1; D is undetermined. This CDR3 spans 14 amino acids. With 4 bases removed from V and 1 base from J, the gap between germline ends came to 10 bases. Germline V gene sequence: CDR1 SNHLY, CDR2 FYNNEI. The CDR3 sequence: CASSVQRGNTEAFF. The CDR3 DNA follows: TGTGCCAGCAGTGTGCAGCGGGGGAACACTGAAGCTTTCTTT.

The chain is built from TRBV2 and TRBJ1-2; 7 bases map to TRBD1. V shed 6 bases, J shed 0 bases, and the junction held 4 bases outside the gene matches. Germline V gives CDR1 SNHLY, CDR2 FYNNEI. The CDR3 runs 14 residues. CDR3 residues: CASSTDRANYGYTF. In nucleotides, the CDR3 is TGTGCCAGCAGCACTGACAGGGCTAACTATGGCTACACCTTC. The entire variable domain, with the rest obtained from reference TRBV2 and TRBJ1-2, is as follows: EPEVTQTPSHQVTQMGQEVILRCVPISNHLYFYWYRQILGQKVEFLVSFYNNEISEKSEIFDDQFSVERPDGSNFTLKIRSTKLEDSAMYFCASSTDRANYGYTFGSGTRLTVV.

CDR3 protein: CAIRDRGLYGYTF. DNA for the CDR3: TGTGCCATCCGGGACAGGGGCCTCTATGGCTACACCTTC. The chain carries TRBV6-5 and TRBJ1-2; 10 bases align to TRBD1. In germline, CDR1 is MNHEY, CDR2 SVGAGI. Trimming at V came to 10 bases and at J to 4 bases, leaving 6 bases not matched to a gene. The CDR3 covers 13 residues.

CDR3 nucleotides: TGTGCCAGCAGACGCGGGACGGACTTCTCCTACGAGCAGTACTTC. It is translated as CASRRGTDFSYEQYF. This rearrangement joins TRBV27 to TRBJ2-7; D may be TRBD2 (6 bases). The CDR3 extends over 15 amino acids. The germline gives CDR1 MNHEY, CDR2 SMNVEV (reference sequence). V lost 6 bases and J 0 bases, leaving 15 bases between the germline ends.

This chain joins TRBV7-2 and TRBJ1-1; TRBD1 is a possible D gene (5 bases). This CDR3 is 13 amino acids long. Germline CDR1 is SGHTA and CDR2 is FQGNSA. V lost 2 bases and J 5 bases, leaving 9 bases between the germline ends. CDR3 DNA sequence: TGTGCCAGCAGCTTATCGGGGGAAACTGAAGCTTTCTTT. Translation: CASSLSGETEAFF.

The J gene is TRBJ1-1, the V gene TRBV5-4; D is unresolved. V was shortened by 1 base and J by 14 bases, with 18 bases between the two germline ends. Looked up from germline, CDR1 is SGHNT and CDR2 is YYREEE (reference sequence). The CDR3 contains 13 residues. The CDR3 sequence: CASSLWTTEGLFF. CDR3 DNA: TGTGCCAGCAGCTTGTGGACTACAGAGGGTTTGTTCTTT. Full variable domain (outside the CDR3, taken from reference TRBV5-4 and TRBJ1-1): ETGVTQSPTHLIKTRGQQVTLRCSSQSGHNTVSWYQQALGQGPQFIFQYYREEENGRGNFPPRFSGLQFPNYSSELNVNALELDDSALYLCASSLWTTEGLFFGQGTRLTVV.

Only one count was recorded for this clone. The V gene is TRBV21-1, the J gene TRBJ1-5; TRBD1, the table's D call, lacks a check against the DNA. TRBV21-1 is classified as a pseudogene. The CDR3 contains 18 residues. CDR3 bases: TGTGCCAGCAGCATAATACAGGGAAGGGGATATAGCAATCAGCCCCAGCATTTT. Translating it yields CASSIIQGRGYSNQPQHF.

The CDR3 DNA reads as TGCAGCGTGGGACAGGAGTATGGCTACACCTTC. It translates to CSVGQEYGYTF. The V and J genes are TRBV29-1 and TRBJ1-2, with 8 bases matching TRBD1. This CDR3 has 11 residues. V lost 6 bases, J lost 5 bases, and 2 bases stayed unmatched. Germline lookup yields CDR1 SQVTM and CDR2 ANQGSEA.

The V gene is TRBV30, the J gene TRBJ1-1; 7 bases are a match to TRBD1. This CDR3 contains 15 residues. Trimming at V came to 3 bases and at J to 1 base, leaving 8 bases not matched to a gene. Germline assignment: CDR1 GTSNPN and CDR2 SVGIG (reference sequence). CDR3 sequence (DNA): TGTGCCTGGAGGGGACTCAGGGGGTCGAACACTGAAGCTTTCTTT. It encodes CAWRGLRGSNTEAFF.

The rearrangement joins TRBV7-2 to TRBJ1-1, with a weak D call TRBD1 (6 bases). The CDR3 extends over 14 amino acids. From germline, CDR1 is SGHTA and CDR2 FQGNSA. V lost 5 bases and J 1 base, leaving 11 bases between the germline ends. The CDR3 DNA sequence: TGTGCCAGCAGCGTTAACAGGGCGAACACTGAAGCTTTCTTT. This encodes CASSVNRANTEAFF.

This clone was found once. The chain links TRBV10-3 to TRBJ2-7; no firm D call. From germline, CDR1 is ENHRY and CDR2 SYGVKD. V lost 8 bases, J lost 3 bases, and 11 bases lay in between. This CDR3 is built from 12 residues. CDR3 sequence (DNA): TGTGCCATCGCTCCTTCGGGCTACGAGCAGTACTTC. Its translation is CAIAPSGYEQYF.

The V call is TRBV7-9, the J call TRBJ1-1, with D uncertain. Trimming cost V 1 base and J 7 bases, with 7 bases left between them. Germline V CDR1 and CDR2: SEHNR, FQNEAQ (reference sequence). This CDR3 region has 12 residues. CDR3 sequence reads: CASSLVENEAFF. The CDR3 DNA sequence: TGTGCCAGCAGCTTAGTAGAAAATGAAGCTTTCTTT.

This chain connects TRBV6-5 to TRBJ2-7; 7 bases align to TRBD1. The ends lost 4 bases at V and 3 bases at J; junction bases unmatched: 3. CDR1 and CDR2 (germline): MNHEY, SVGAGI. This CDR3 has 13 amino acids. CDR3 in amino acids: CASSSTGFYEQYF. In nucleotides, the CDR3 is TGTGCCAGCAGTTCGACAGGGTTCTACGAGCAGTACTTC.

The V and J genes are TRBV7-8 and TRBJ1-3; no reliable D call. Between the trimmed V and J ends, which lost 4 bases and 0 bases, there was a span of 13 bases. The germline V gene has CDR1 SGHVS and CDR2 FQNEAQ. The CDR3 consists of 16 residues. The CDR3 reads CASSSGSRLSGNTIYF. CDR3 nucleotide sequence: TGTGCCAGCAGCTCAGGAAGTCGGCTCTCTGGAAACACCATATATTTT.

This clone has just one count. This rearrangement joins TRBV25-1 to TRBJ1-2; no reliable D call. Germline V gene data show CDR1 as MGHDK and CDR2 as SYGVNS. The CDR3 length is 13 residues. V was shortened by 2 bases and J by 6 bases, with 10 bases between the two germline ends. Written as DNA, the CDR3 is TGTGCCAGCAGTGAACGGGAAGGTAATGGCTACACCTTC. This translates into CASSEREGNGYTF.

This chain links TRBV11-1 with TRBJ1-2, with a possible D match to TRBD1 (5 bases). V was shortened by 4 bases and J by 3 bases, with 15 bases between the two germline ends. Germline-derived CDR1 and CDR2 are SGHAT and FQDESV (reference sequence). The CDR3 is made up of 15 amino acids. CDR3 in amino acids: CASSSPTAPHYGYTF. The CDR3 nucleotides read TGTGCCAGCAGCTCTCCGACAGCCCCTCACTATGGCTACACCTTC.

The chain couples TRBV24-1 to TRBJ2-2; the D is unclear. The V gene's germline CDR1 is KGHDR and CDR2 SFDVKD. This CDR3 comprises 14 residues. V dropped 0 bases and J dropped 7 bases, with 8 bases sitting between them. The CDR3 here is CATSDLQADGELFF. CDR3 nucleotide sequence: TGTGCCACCAGTGATTTGCAGGCAGACGGGGAGCTGTTTTTT.

The gene calls are TRBV14 and TRBJ2-3; TRBD2 aligns across 12 bases. Looked up from germline, CDR1 is SGHDN and CDR2 is FVKESK. This CDR3 comprises 16 residues. The ends lost 2 bases at V and 4 bases at J; junction bases unmatched: 4. This CDR3 reads CASSQLAGGLSDTQYF. CDR3 sequence (DNA): TGTGCCAGCAGCCAACTAGCGGGGGGGCTGTCAGATACGCAGTATTTT.

V is TRBV18 and J is TRBJ2-2; a weak D match, TRBD2 (6 bases). Germline V gives CDR1 KGHSH, CDR2 LQKENI. The CDR3 covers 15 residues. The ends were cut back, 2 bases at V and 5 bases at J, with 12 bases in the middle. CDR3 sequence reads: CASSPVRGSTGELFF. The CDR3 DNA sequence: TGTGCCAGCTCACCAGTTCGGGGGTCAACCGGGGAGCTGTTTTTT.

The chain combines TRBV5-1 with TRBJ2-2, with TRBD2 as a possible D gene (6 bases). The ends were cut back, 4 bases at V and 0 bases at J, with 13 bases in the middle. This CDR3 is built from 16 residues. Germline V gene lookup returns CDR1 SGHRS and CDR2 YFSETQ. CDR3 sequence (DNA): TGCGCCAGCAGCCCCGGGAGAGGGGCGAACACCGGGGAGCTGTTTTTT. Residues: CASSPGRGANTGELFF.

Ten or more counts support this clone. J is TRBJ1-1 and V is TRBV3-1 (or the pseudogene TRBV3-2); D perhaps matches TRBD1 (6 bases). Germline V gene lookup returns CDR1 LGHDT and CDR2 YNNKEL (reference sequence). The CDR3 is 15 residues long. The V and J ends lost 1 base and 7 bases respectively, with 16 bases between them. In DNA, the CDR3 is TGTGCCAGCAGCCAAGGGGCAGGGGAATGGAGTGAAGCTTTCTTT. Translation gives CASSQGAGEWSEAFF.

This clone was recorded a few times. The V call is TRBV7-6, the J call TRBJ2-3, with D hard to call. CDR1 and CDR2 (germline): SGHVS, FNYEAQ. This CDR3 is built from 14 residues. V lost 5 bases and J lost 1, with 10 bases in between. The CDR3 loop is CASSPQLGTDTQYF. CDR3 nucleotides: TGTGCCAGCAGCCCACAGTTGGGCACAGATACGCAGTATTTT.

V usage is TRBV19 and J usage is TRBJ1-1; possible D gene TRBD1, 5 bases. V dropped 6 bases and J dropped 4 bases, with 12 bases sitting between them. Germline loops: CDR1 LNHDA, CDR2 SQIVND (reference sequence). The CDR3 is 13 residues long. CDR3 in amino acids: CASRSRAATEAFF. For the CDR3, the DNA is TGTGCCAGTAGGTCCAGGGCGGCCACTGAAGCTTTCTTT.

The sample holds a few counts of this clone. V gene TRBV18 combines with J gene TRBJ1-1; 7 positions agree with TRBD1. With 2 bases clipped from V and 3 bases from J, the junction kept 6 bases outside the gene matches. Germline V gene sequence: CDR1 KGHSH, CDR2 LQKENI. The CDR3 contains 15 residues. This chain's CDR3 is CASSPKGQSYTEAFF. The CDR3 nucleotides read TGTGCCAGCTCACCAAAGGGACAGTCCTACACTGAAGCTTTCTTT.

This clone showed up just a few times. The chain uses TRBV18 and TRBJ1-5; TRBD1 agrees at 7 bases. CDR1 and CDR2 from the germline V gene are KGHSH and LQKENI. CDR3 length: 14 residues. The trim removed 5 bases at V and 4 bases at J, leaving 5 bases unmatched. CDR3 in amino acids: CASSTGVGNQPQHF. The CDR3 DNA is TGTGCCAGCTCAACAGGGGTAGGAAATCAGCCCCAGCATTTT.

The V call is TRBV3-1 (or the pseudogene TRBV3-2), the J call TRBJ2-3; possible D gene TRBD2, 6 bases. The V gene lost 0 bases and the J gene lost 3 bases, with 16 bases spanning the gap. Per germline, CDR1 LGHDT and CDR2 YNNKEL (reference sequence). CDR3 size: 17 residues. The CDR3 spells CASSQDLGAGDTDTQYF. The CDR3 region has the DNA TGTGCCAGCAGCCAAGATCTCGGAGCGGGCGATACAGATACGCAGTATTTT.

CDR3 loop: CASSLMGQGTEAFF. The CDR3 region has the DNA TGCGCCAGCAGCTTGATGGGACAGGGGACTGAAGCTTTCTTT. The chain couples TRBV5-1 to TRBJ1-1; 10 bases fit TRBD1. The CDR3 runs to 14 residues. In germline, CDR1 is SGHRS, CDR2 YFSETQ. The V gene end was trimmed by 1 base and the J gene end by 5 bases; junction bases not matched to a gene: 2.

The gene calls are TRBV7-9 and TRBJ2-7; a possible D gene is TRBD2 (7 bases). CDR1 is SEHNR, CDR2 FQNEAQ, per germline (reference sequence). The CDR3 runs to 13 residues. Trimming removed 7 bases from V and 7 bases from J, with 17 bases in between. In DNA form, the CDR3 reads TGTGCCAGCACCCCGAGGGGGGGTAGTGAGCAGTACTTC. The encoded protein is CASTPRGGSEQYF.

The chain joins TRBV5-1 to TRBJ2-5, with D perhaps matching TRBD2 (5 bases). Germline lookup yields CDR1 SGHRS and CDR2 YFSETQ. The V end was cut by 5 bases, the J end by 5 bases, with 16 bases between. There are 14 residues in the CDR3. CDR3 region: CASRQLGVVETQYF. The CDR3 DNA is TGCGCCAGCAGACAGCTCGGGGTGGTGGAGACCCAGTACTTC.

This clone has more than one count but fewer than ten. The genes are TRBV6-6 and TRBJ1-3; 8 nucleotides agree with TRBD1. The CDR3 spans 14 residues. The V and J ends lost 3 bases and 4 bases, in that order; junction bases with no gene match: 2. CDR1 is MNHNY, CDR2 SVGAGI, per germline (reference sequence). CDR3 DNA sequence: TGTGCCAGCAGTTATGGACAGGGAGGAAACACCATATATTTT. It specifies CASSYGQGGNTIYF.